The 4 T cell receptor beta chains listed next were all sequenced from one sample in a study of breast tumors, draining lymph nodes, adjacent tissues. Samples came from axillary lymph nodes draining the breast cancer. TCRdb ran MiXCR on the multiplex PCR reads and lists one entry per CDR3 protein. Counted here are approximately 130,000 distinct CDR3 sequences, 20% to 25% occurring once; the ten biggest clones make up 2% to 2.5%. Input material: axillary lymph node tissue. Every receptor here comes from a female donor with breast cancer. Some clones in this sample may be carry-over from other donors' samples.

This clonotype has a count of ten or more. The chain links TRBV11-2 to TRBJ2-5, with D possibly being TRBD2 (6 bases). CDR3 size: 13 residues. V shed 4 bases and J shed 5 bases, with 11 bases lying between them. In germline, CDR1 is SGHAT, CDR2 FQNNGV. CDR3 loop: CASSYSGRETQYF. The CDR3, as DNA: TGTGCCAGCAGCTATTCGGGGAGGGAGACCCAGTACTTC.

V gene TRBV7-9 combines with J gene TRBJ2-5; D possibly corresponds to TRBD2 (5 bases). This CDR3 region has 15 residues. Trimming shortened V by 0 bases and J by 5 bases, and 13 bases separated the two germline ends. CDR1 is SEHNR, CDR2 FQNEAQ, per germline (reference sequence). Written as DNA, the CDR3 is TGTGCCAGCAGCTTAGCGTGGAGGCTCTGGGAGACCCAGTACTTC. Translation gives CASSLAWRLWETQYF. Based on the CDR3 plus reference TRBV7-9 and TRBJ2-5, the full variable domain is DTGVSQNPRHKITKRGQNVTFRCDPISEHNRLYWYRQTLGQGPEFLTYFQNEAQLEKSRLLSDRFSAERPKGSFSTLEIQRTEQGDSAMYLCASSLAWRLWETQYFGPGTRLLVL.

The sample holds many counts of this clonotype. The J gene is TRBJ2-7, the V gene TRBV20-1; the D gene is possibly TRBD1 (6 bases). V lost 5 bases and J lost 5, with 19 bases in between. The CDR3 loop spans 14 amino acids. Germline CDR1 and CDR2: DFQATT and SNEGSKA (reference sequence). Written as DNA, the CDR3 is TGCAGTGCTTTTTTTACAGGGCTAAAAAACGAGCAGTACTTC. This sequence encodes CSAFFTGLKNEQYF.

This clonotype was seen repeatedly, ten times or more. The CDR3 reads CSARDGGDSPTRANNEQFF. Here the CDR3 DNA reads TGCAGTGCTAGAGATGGAGGAGACTCACCGACCCGAGCTAACAATGAGCAGTTCTTC. The gene calls are TRBV20-1 and TRBJ2-1, with D maybe TRBD2 (5 bases). There are 19 residues in the CDR3. The V end lost 0 bases, the J end lost 5 bases, and 26 bases lay between the germline ends. Germline lookup yields CDR1 DFQATT and CDR2 SNEGSKA (reference sequence).